These T cell receptor beta chains were read from a single sample in a study of OX40 agonist ivuxolimab in advanced cancers. Produced via immunoSEQ multiplex PCR; TCRdb's table is partial and in-frame only. Of some 44,000 clones listed, about 85% were seen once; the top ten hold around 5.1%. This sample comprised CD4+ or CD8+ T cells sorted from blood, obtained in a trial of the OX40 agonist ivuxolimab. The receptors here all came from an adult with an advanced solid tumor such as melanoma, head and neck, liver or kidney cancer. Both conserved end residues are part of each CDR3.

>TRBJ2-6|TRBV5-6
CASSFGSSGANVLTF
>TRBJ1-3|TRBV2
CASSGEENTIYF
>TRBJ1-2|TRBV27
CASSRKGQYYGYTF
>TRBJ1-3|TRBV11-2
CASSFDSSGNTIYF
>TRBJ2-4|TRBV4-3
CASSQDPEAAGAKNIQYF
>TRBJ2-5|TRBV9
CASSVLAGRQETQYF
>TRBJ2-7|TRBV28
CASSQSSSGQSYEQYF
>TRBJ2-7|TRBV5-5
CASSLVSGAYEQYF
>TRBJ2-1|TRBV6-5
CASSYRGRTYNEQFF
>TRBJ1-1|TRBV18
CASSPPGSIRGNTEAFF
>TRBJ2-5|TRBV11-2
CASSLLQGVVKETQYF
>TRBJ2-5|TRBV10-3
CAISPRGGVTETQYF
>TRBJ1-2|TRBV28
CASSTGSWGYGYTF
>TRBJ1-1|TRBV10-3
CATANLGDTEAFF
>TRBJ2-7|TRBV4-2
CASSQDVGGRSYEQYF
>TRBJ2-7|TRBV5-1
CASSPRTSGAYEQYF
>TRBJ2-1|TRBV4-3
CASSQDLRQLQFF
>TRBJ2-7|TRBV4-3
CASSQSWTSGSGYQYF
>TRBJ1-2|TRBV5-4
CASSSLSTAVANYGYTF
>TRBJ1-5|TRBV15
CATSRYRSIVPQHF
>TRBJ2-3|TRBV18
CASSPGQRYTQYF
>TRBJ2-2|TRBV5-1
CASSLEGNGELFF
>TRBJ2-7|TRBV7-9
CASSFTSNYEQYF
>TRBJ2-5|TRBV5-1
CASSLDETQYF
>TRBJ2-7|TRBV18
CASSPGTGGREQYF
>TRBJ1-2|TRBV28
CASSSDTLGYTF
>TRBJ2-7|TRBV5-1
CASSLARAGGYEQYF
>TRBJ1-2|TRBV10-3
CAIGQDRGQGYTF
>TRBJ1-1|TRBV29-1
CSAGGQGSTEAFF
>TRBJ1-1|TRBV6-6
CASSYGGQGKDKAFF
>TRBJ1-1|TRBV19
CASSLRGYEAFF
>TRBJ2-3|TRBV5-3
CARSLPGNNGTDTQYF
>TRBJ2-2|TRBV4-2
CASSPNTGELFF
>TRBJ2-3|TRBV18
CASSPPGVDTQYF
>TRBJ1-1|TRBV5-1
CASSLAFSSGFGAFF
>TRBJ1-5|TRBV28
CASSSPRGEGNQPQHF
>TRBJ2-2|TRBV19
CASSIFRGNGELFF
>TRBJ1-2|TRBV6-5
CASSYSSTANYGYTF
>TRBJ2-2|TRBV18
CASSQNAPGQNTGELFF
>TRBJ1-1|TRBV5-5
CASSPRRENTEAFF
>TRBJ1-1|TRBV2
CASSELHWGTEAFF
>TRBJ2-7|TRBV5-1
CASSISGRHYEQYF
>TRBJ1-1|TRBV14
CASSQLGLGAFF
>TRBJ2-3|TRBV7-2
CASSLVGNRPTDTQYF
>TRBJ1-6|TRBV7-2
CASSPRTGGNSPLHF
>TRBJ1-6|TRBV6-5
CASSYGGNRNSPLHF
>TRBJ2-1|TRBV6-4
CASSDGPMDEQFF
>TRBJ2-7|TRBV2
CASRSGQVIYEQYF
>TRBJ2-2|TRBV29-1
CSVRTPGLETGELFF